Presented here are 18 T cell receptor beta chains from one specimen sequenced in a study of graft-versus-host responses after intestinal transplantation. Sequencing was performed with immunoSEQ multiplex PCR; in TCRdb, only in-frame clones are kept and a portion is missing. The table shows approximately 20,000 clones, with around two fifths occurring only once. Co-plated with approximately 200,000 CFSE-labeled responder cells were approximately 200,000 irradiated, violet-dye-labeled stimulator cells. The input for sequencing was alloreactive CD8+ T cells from a mixed lymphocyte reaction culture, taken before intestinal transplant. The subset: CFSE-low proliferating T cells sorted from roughly 6-day pre-transplant mixed lymphocyte reaction (GvH or HvG direction). Every receptor here comes from a human patient who received an intestinal transplant.

CDR3 DNA: TGTGCCAGCAGCCAAATCTTATCCGGGCCCCAGCATTTT. It codes for CASSQILSGPQHF. The chain uses TRBV6-5 and TRBJ1-5; unclear D gene. The V gene's germline CDR1 is MNHEY and CDR2 SVGAGI. V lost 6 bases to trimming and J lost 9 bases, with 15 bases between them. The CDR3 runs 13 residues.

This clone was seen once. Mismatch with germline at one junction end may stem from a read error. The V gene is TRBV5-1, the J gene TRBJ2-1, with 11 bases identical to TRBD2. The V gene's germline CDR1 is SGHRS and CDR2 YFSETQ. This CDR3 spans 16 amino acids. The chain's CDR3 is CAGSLVSGRAYNEQFF. The CDR3 DNA follows: TGCGCCGGCAGCTTGGTTAGCGGGAGGGCTTACAATGAGCAGTTCTTC. The whole variable domain, remainder taken from reference TRBV5-1 and TRBJ2-1, is KAGVTQTPRYLIKTRGQQVTLSCSPISGHRSVSWYQQTPGQGLQFLFEYFSETQRNKGNFPGRFSGRQFSNSRSEMNVSTLELGDSALYLCAGSLVSGRAYNEQFFGPGTRLTVL.

The rearrangement links TRBV4-1 to TRBJ2-1, with TRBD2 identical over 9 bases. The CDR3 extends over 17 amino acids. After removal of 6 bases from V and 7 bases from J, the junction contained 16 bases not matched to a gene. Looked up from germline, CDR1 is MGHRA and CDR2 is YSYEKL. The CDR3, as DNA: TGCGCCAGCAGTCATCCGCGACGGGTAGCGGGAGATAATGAGCAGTTCTTC. It encodes CASSHPRRVAGDNEQFF.

Turning to this clone: One junction end does not reproduce the germline sequence, and a read error may be involved. Other DNA sequences from this sample encode an identical CDR3 as well. The J gene is TRBJ2-7, the V gene TRBV27; 9 bases map to TRBD1. The germline CDR1 and CDR2 sequences are MNHEY and SMNVEV (reference sequence). This CDR3 comprises 18 residues. The CDR3 loop reads CASSLTGGWASVPYEQYF. In DNA form, the CDR3 reads TGTGCCAGTAGTTTAACAGGGGGCTGGGCTAGCGTTCCCTACGAGCAGTACTTC.

DNA of the CDR3: TGTGCCATCAAAATGGCAGGGGATAGCAATCAGCCCCAGCATTTT. The encoded protein is CAIKMAGDSNQPQHF. The chain carries TRBV10-3 and TRBJ1-5; D is possibly TRBD1 (6 bases). The CDR3 loop spans 15 amino acids. The V end lost 7 bases, the J end lost 0 bases, and 13 bases lay between the germline ends. Germline values: CDR1 ENHRY, CDR2 SYGVKD.

This clone has more than one count but fewer than ten. The V and J genes are TRBV4-1 and TRBJ2-7; TRBD2 matches 7 bases. The ends lost 1 base at V and 3 bases at J; junction bases unmatched: 3. CDR3 length: 14 amino acids. Germline V gives CDR1 MGHRA, CDR2 YSYEKL. DNA for the CDR3: TGCGCCAGCAGCCAAGGGGAGGGGTTCTACGAGCAGTACTTC. Residues: CASSQGEGFYEQYF.

This clone was counted only a few times. The V call is TRBV5-4, the J call TRBJ2-1, with a weak D call TRBD2 (6 bases). CDR3 length equals 11 residues. V dropped 6 bases and J dropped 7 bases, with 8 bases sitting between them. The germline CDR1 and CDR2 sequences are SGHNT and YYREEE (reference sequence). The chain's CDR3 is CASKLANEQFF. CDR3 sequence (DNA): TGTGCCAGCAAACTAGCTAATGAGCAGTTCTTC.

The CDR3 sequence is CASSSNSPPATTQYF. The DNA for the CDR3 is TGTGCCAGCAGTTCCAACTCACCCCCCGCTACAACCCAGTACTTC. The V and J genes are TRBV6-5 and TRBJ2-5, with D unclear. With 4 bases removed from V and 8 bases from J, the gap between germline ends came to 20 bases. The CDR3 length is 15 residues. Looked up from germline, CDR1 is MNHEY and CDR2 is SVGAGI.

This clone came up a few times. The V gene is TRBV28, the J gene TRBJ2-1; TRBD2 agrees at 13 bases. After removal of 5 bases from V and 9 bases from J, the junction contained 7 bases not matched to a gene. Germline V CDR1 and CDR2: MDHEN, SYDVKM. CDR3 length: 15 residues. The DNA of the CDR3 is TGTGCCAGCAGTCCTCGGACTAGCGGGAGAAGTGAGCAGTTCTTC. It translates to CASSPRTSGRSEQFF.

This chain joins TRBV2 and TRBJ1-5, with 7 bases that match TRBD1. V lost 7 bases to trimming and J lost 3 bases; unmatched junction nucleotides: 6. CDR3 length equals 14 residues. Germline V lookup: CDR1 SNHLY, CDR2 FYNNEI. The CDR3 sequence: CASTTGTVNQPQHF. Here the CDR3 DNA reads TGTGCCAGCACCACCGGGACAGTCAATCAGCCCCAGCATTTT.

This chain connects TRBV5-6 to TRBJ2-2, with 13 positions matching TRBD2. CDR3 length: 16 amino acids. V gave up 3 bases and J gave up 7 bases; unmatched junction bases: 6. Germline V gives CDR1 SGHDT, CDR2 YYEEEE. DNA for the CDR3: TGTGCCAGCAGCTATCGGACTAGCGGGAGAGGCGGGGAGCTGTTTTTT. This sequence encodes CASSYRTSGRGGELFF.

The table lists this clone with a few counts. CDR3 residues: CASSLNRGLNEQYF. In nucleotides, the CDR3 is TGTGCCAGCAGCTTAAACAGGGGGCTCAACGAGCAGTACTTC. The chain carries TRBV7-6 and TRBJ2-7; TRBD1 matches 9 bases. The germline V gene has CDR1 SGHVS and CDR2 FNYEAQ. V gave up 2 bases and J gave up 5 bases; unmatched junction bases: 4. This CDR3 has 14 residues.

In this sample, this clone turned up a few times. This chain connects TRBV7-3 to TRBJ2-1; 14 bases are shared with TRBD2. The V and J ends lost 5 bases and 1 base, in that order; junction bases with no gene match: 10. The germline V gene has CDR1 SGHTA and CDR2 FQGTGA. The CDR3 runs to 19 residues. CDR3 in amino acids: CASSLSGLAGVTSYNEQFF. The CDR3 DNA sequence: TGTGCCAGCAGCCTGTCGGGACTAGCGGGAGTTACGTCCTACAATGAGCAGTTCTTC.

The J gene is TRBJ2-3, the V gene TRBV5-6; D possibly uses TRBD1 or TRBD2 (5 bases each). V was trimmed by 5 bases and J by 3 bases, leaving 13 bases between them. The CDR3 has 14 residues. The germline V gene encodes CDR1 SGHDT and CDR2 YYEEEE. This chain's CDR3 is CASRSRGGTDTQYF. The CDR3 DNA is TGTGCCAGCAGATCTAGGGGCGGGACAGATACGCAGTATTTT. Complete variable domain (other parts from reference TRBV5-6 and TRBJ2-3): DAGVTQSPTHLIKTRGQQVTLRCSPKSGHDTVSWYQQALGQGPQFIFQYYEEEERQRGNFPDRFSGHQFPNYSSELNVNALLLGDSALYLCASRSRGGTDTQYFGPGTRLTVL.

This clone appeared a few times. The gene calls are TRBV27 and TRBJ1-5; D is unclear. Germline assignment: CDR1 MNHEY and CDR2 SMNVEV (reference sequence). This CDR3 has 13 amino acids. The ends were cut back, 3 bases at V and 5 bases at J, with 8 bases in the middle. CDR3 sequence reads: CASSLVVYQPQHF. CDR3 sequence (DNA): TGTGCCAGCAGTTTGGTAGTTTATCAGCCCCAGCATTTT.

This clone was counted between two and nine times. The chain uses TRBV7-9 and TRBJ1-2; D unclear. V lost 5 bases and J lost 2, with 6 bases in between. In germline, CDR1 is SEHNR, CDR2 FQNEAQ (reference sequence). The CDR3 contains 12 residues. CDR3 sequence reads: CASSSTNYGYTF. The CDR3 DNA sequence: TGTGCCAGCAGCAGTACAAACTATGGCTACACCTTC. Based on the CDR3 plus reference TRBV7-9 and TRBJ1-2, the full variable domain is DTGVSQNPRHKITKRGQNVTFRCDPISEHNRLYWYRQTLGQGPEFLTYFQNEAQLEKSRLLSDRFSAERPKGSFSTLEIQRTEQGDSAMYLCASSSTNYGYTFGSGTRLTVV.

V gene TRBV27 combines with J gene TRBJ1-1, with a weak D call TRBD1 (6 bases). The CDR3 sequence is 13 residues long. From germline, CDR1 is MNHEY and CDR2 SMNVEV (reference sequence). Deletions cut 6 bases from V and 10 bases from J, with 18 bases between. The CDR3 reads CASSTLGGPRAFF. CDR3 nucleotide sequence: TGTGCCAGCAGCACCTTAGGGGGGCCCCGAGCTTTCTTT.

This clone rates as medium-sized. V is TRBV7-3 and J is TRBJ2-7, with TRBD1 matching over 10 bases. V gave up 5 bases and J gave up 2 bases; unmatched junction bases: 6. The CDR3 is made up of 15 amino acids. Germline lookup yields CDR1 SGHTA and CDR2 FQGTGA. The CDR3 DNA follows: TGTGCCAGCAGCCCCACCGGGACAGGGGCCTACGAGCAGTACTTC. Amino acid sequence: CASSPTGTGAYEQYF.